These T cell receptor beta chains were read from a single sample in a study of regulatory T cells in long-lasting Graves disease. MiXCR, run by TCRdb on the multiplex PCR reads, gives a single entry per CDR3 protein. This sample has 440,000 or so distinct CDR3 sequences, with less than 20% found just once. These sequences were also reported in another study, on T cells in Graves' hyperthyroidism and ophthalmopathy.

This sample comprised peripheral blood mononuclear cells (PBMCs), obtained at new diagnosis, from a patient treated with antithyroid drugs. The receptors here all came from a woman aged 25 to 39 with Graves disease. Each CDR3 is given with its conserved first and last residue. The D gene is left open where the match is weak. Rows give clone size only sometimes, using once, few, many, or a class for an expanded clone.

>TRBV5-1|.|TRBJ1-6|.
CASSVGTRVNSPLHF
TGCGCCAGCAGCGTCGGGACAAGAGTAAATTCACCCCTCCACTTT
>TRBV3-1|many|TRBJ2-4|TRBD1
CASSHRGFGKNIQYF
TGTGCCAGCAGTCACAGGGGGTTCGGCAAAAACATTCAGTACTTC
>TRBV20-1|once|TRBJ2-2|TRBD2
CSARDGMRLAGAVTGELFF
TGCAGTGCTAGAGATGGGATGAGACTAGCGGGAGCAGTCACCGGGGAGCTGTTTTTT
>TRBV3-1|many|TRBJ2-1|TRBD2
CASSQEGLAGVDEQFF
TGTGCCAGCAGCCAAGAAGGACTAGCGGGAGTGGATGAGCAGTTCTTC
>TRBV10-2|.|TRBJ1-5|.
CASSVERASNQPQHF
TGCGCCAGCAGTGTCGAACGGGCCAGCAATCAGCCCCAGCATTTT
>TRBV29-1|few|TRBJ2-7|.
CSVEEYSTYEQYF
TGCAGCGTTGAAGAATATAGTACGTACGAGCAGTACTTC
>TRBV11-2|many|TRBJ1-1|TRBD1
CASSSGTGLNTEAFF
TGTGCCAGCAGCTCAGGGACAGGCCTGAACACTGAAGCTTTCTTT
>TRBV12-5|.|TRBJ2-2|TRBD2
CASGPASSGSRLNTGELFF
TGTGCTAGTGGTCCGGCCTCTAGCGGGTCGAGATTGAACACCGGGGAGCTGTTTTTT
>TRBV11-2|many|TRBJ2-7|.
CASSPTGRRSSYEQYF
TGTGCCAGCAGCCCCACCGGGCGGAGGAGCTCCTACGAGCAGTACTTC
>TRBV27|many|TRBJ2-7|.
CASSLTPHGVYEQYF
TGTGCCAGCAGTTTAACACCGCATGGGGTCTACGAGCAGTACTTC
>TRBV28|many|TRBJ2-5|.
CASSLLGTQYF
TGTGCCAGCAGTTTATTAGGGACCCAGTACTTC
>TRBV2|many|TRBJ1-5|.
CASSPRETNQPQHF
TGTGCCAGCAGTCCCCGGGAGACCAATCAGCCCCAGCATTTT
>TRBV10-2|.|TRBJ2-3|.
CASSEGAGRTDTQYF
TGCGCCAGCAGTGAAGGAGCGGGCCGCACAGATACGCAGTATTTT
>TRBV5-4|.|TRBJ1-4|TRBD1
CASSRRQGAQEKLFF
TGTGCCAGCAGCCGTCGACAGGGGGCTCAGGAAAAACTGTTTTTT
>TRBV7-2|many|TRBJ2-1|.
CASSSDGSPVNEQFF
TGTGCCAGCAGCTCGGACGGGAGCCCGGTAAATGAGCAGTTCTTC
>TRBV28|.|TRBJ1-4|TRBD1
CASSVLGTGVEKLFF
TGTGCCAGCAGTGTCCTTGGGACAGGGGTTGAAAAACTGTTTTTT
>TRBV9|once|TRBJ2-3|.
CASTGAARDTQYF
TGTGCCAGCACTGGAGCGGCCCGGGATACGCAGTATTTT
>TRBV25-1|few|TRBJ2-7|.
CASIDGGFPNEQYF
TGTGCCAGCATCGATGGGGGGTTCCCCAACGAGCAGTACTTC
>TRBV7-9|.|TRBJ1-1|.
CASSSETGTVEAFF
TGTGCCAGCAGCTCAGAGACCGGAACCGTTGAAGCTTTCTTT
>TRBV27|many|TRBJ2-7|TRBD1
CASSSWTGGTYEQYF
TGTGCCAGCAGTTCATGGACAGGGGGCACCTACGAGCAGTACTTC
>TRBV28|few|TRBJ2-7|.
CASSQAGPQYF
TGTGCCAGCAGCCAAGCCGGCCCGCAGTACTTC
>TRBV15|.|TRBJ2-7|TRBD1
CATSITGDPSLEQYF
TGTGCCACCAGCATAACAGGGGACCCCTCCCTAGAGCAGTACTTC
>TRBV20-1|.|TRBJ2-7|.
CSLYEQYF
TGCAGCCTCTACGAGCAGTACTTC
>TRBV6-2/TRBV6-3|few|TRBJ2-6|TRBD2
CASSLPSGRASGANVLTF
TGTGCCAGCAGTCTCCCTAGCGGGAGGGCCTCTGGGGCCAACGTCCTGACTTTC
>TRBV11-2|many|TRBJ2-5|TRBD2
CASSLGYSGRAEETQYF
TGTGCCAGCAGCTTAGGGTACAGCGGGAGGGCAGAAGAGACCCAGTACTTC
>TRBV20-1|many|TRBJ2-3|.
CSAPIPGLSTDTQYF
TGCAGTGCCCCTATACCGGGACTTAGCACAGATACGCAGTATTTT
>TRBV27|.|TRBJ2-7|.
CASSSTTKSLYEQYF
TGTGCCAGCAGTTCAACGACGAAGAGCCTCTACGAGCAGTACTTC
>TRBV5-1|few|TRBJ2-6|.
CASSLHRDGSGANVLTF
TGCGCCAGCAGCTTACACCGGGACGGCTCTGGGGCCAACGTCCTGACTTTC
>TRBV6-1|many|TRBJ1-5|.
CASNGPNQPQHF
TGTGCCAGCAACGGACCCAATCAGCCCCAGCATTTT
>TRBV12-3/TRBV12-4|few|TRBJ2-7|TRBD2
CASRGSGKSYEQYF
TGTGCCAGCAGAGGGAGCGGGAAGTCGTACGAGCAGTACTTC
>TRBV4-1|few|TRBJ1-2|TRBD1
CASSQGWTGENYGYTF
TGCGCCAGCAGCCAAGGTTGGACAGGGGAGAACTATGGCTACACCTTC
>TRBV11-2|.|TRBJ2-3|.
CASSLVTGVGTDTQYF
TGTGCCAGCAGCTTAGTAACGGGAGTTGGAACAGATACGCAGTATTTT
>TRBV6-1|many|TRBJ1-1|.
CASTSSGGTAEAFF
TGTGCCAGCACTTCCAGTGGTGGGACCGCTGAAGCTTTCTTT
>TRBV4-3|few|TRBJ2-1|TRBD1
CASSQGSGTGFYNEQFF
TGCGCCAGCAGCCAAGGTTCCGGGACAGGCTTCTACAATGAGCAGTTCTTC
>TRBV20-1|.|TRBJ1-4|.
CSASSRNEKLFF
TGCAGTGCTAGTTCAAGGAATGAAAAACTGTTTTTT
>TRBV20-1|.|TRBJ2-7|TRBD2
CSGPIAGRGNEQYF
TGCAGTGGTCCGATAGCGGGTAGGGGTAACGAGCAGTACTTC
>TRBV3-1|many|TRBJ1-5|TRBD1
CASSLTGVSQPQHF
TGTGCCAGCAGCCTGACAGGGGTTAGTCAGCCCCAGCATTTT
>TRBV6-1|many|TRBJ2-5|TRBD1
CASSLPRTGLETQYF
TGTGCCAGCAGCCTTCCCAGGACAGGGCTGGAGACCCAGTACTTC
>TRBV29-1|.|TRBJ2-5|TRBD1
CSAHSGAGGRETQYF
TGCAGCGCCCACTCCGGGGCAGGGGGCAGGGAGACCCAGTACTTC
>TRBV12-3/TRBV12-4|many|TRBJ1-2|.
CASSQGKAYYGYTF
TGTGCCAGCAGTCAGGGGAAGGCCTACTATGGCTACACCTTC
>TRBV20-1|many|TRBJ1-2|TRBD1
CSAKSGQNYGYTF
TGCAGTGCAAAGTCGGGACAGAACTATGGCTACACCTTC
>TRBV7-8|.|TRBJ2-4|.
CASSLAQGDRAKNIQYF
TGTGCCAGCAGCTTAGCGCAGGGCGACAGAGCCAAAAACATTCAGTACTTC
>TRBV20-1|many|TRBJ1-2|TRBD1
CSAPGGASLRVYGYTF
TGCAGTGCCCCAGGGGGCGCATCCCTTCGCGTCTATGGCTACACCTTC
>TRBV5-1|.|TRBJ2-1|.
CASSLVMGTYNEQFF
TGCGCCAGCAGCTTGGTTATGGGGACCTACAATGAGCAGTTCTTC